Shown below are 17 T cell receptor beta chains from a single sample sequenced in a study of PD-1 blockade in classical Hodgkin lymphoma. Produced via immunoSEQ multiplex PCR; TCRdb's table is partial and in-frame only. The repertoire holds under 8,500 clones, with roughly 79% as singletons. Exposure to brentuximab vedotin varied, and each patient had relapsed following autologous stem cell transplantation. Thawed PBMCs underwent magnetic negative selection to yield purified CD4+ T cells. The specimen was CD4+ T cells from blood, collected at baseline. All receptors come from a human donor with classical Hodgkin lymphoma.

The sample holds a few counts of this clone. DNA for the CDR3: TGCGCCAGCTCTCGGGGGAATAGCGGGACCTACGAGCAGTACTTC. This encodes CASSRGNSGTYEQYF. V usage is TRBV5-1 and J usage is TRBJ2-7; 8 bases agree with TRBD2. The V gene's germline CDR1 is SGHRS and CDR2 YFSETQ. The CDR3 has 15 residues. The J segment lost 2 bases and the V segment lost 7 bases, leaving 11 bases of the junction unmatched.

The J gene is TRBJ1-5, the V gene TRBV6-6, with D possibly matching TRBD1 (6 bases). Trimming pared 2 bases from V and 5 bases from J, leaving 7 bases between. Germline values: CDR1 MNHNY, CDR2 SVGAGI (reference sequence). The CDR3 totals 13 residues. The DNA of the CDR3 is TGTGCCAGCAGTTACGGGGGGCATCAGCCCCAGCATTTT. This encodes CASSYGGHQPQHF.

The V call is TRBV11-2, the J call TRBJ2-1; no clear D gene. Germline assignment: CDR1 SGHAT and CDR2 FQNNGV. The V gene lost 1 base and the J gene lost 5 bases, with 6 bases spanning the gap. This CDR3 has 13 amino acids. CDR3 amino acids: CASSLGRHNEQFF. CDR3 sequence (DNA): TGTGCCAGCAGCTTAGGTCGGCACAATGAGCAGTTCTTC.

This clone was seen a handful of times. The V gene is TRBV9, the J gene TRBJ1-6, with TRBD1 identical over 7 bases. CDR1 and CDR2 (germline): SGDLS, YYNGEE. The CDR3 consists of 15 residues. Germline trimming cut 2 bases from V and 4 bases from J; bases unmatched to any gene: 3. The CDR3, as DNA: TGTGCCAGCAGCGTGTACAGGGGTTATAATTCACCCCTCCACTTT. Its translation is CASSVYRGYNSPLHF.

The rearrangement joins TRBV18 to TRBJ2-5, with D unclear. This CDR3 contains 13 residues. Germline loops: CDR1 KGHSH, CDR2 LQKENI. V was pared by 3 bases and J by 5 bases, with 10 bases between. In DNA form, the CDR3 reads TGTGCCAGCTCACCCAGTTCGAAGGAGACCCAGTACTTC. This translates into CASSPSSKETQYF. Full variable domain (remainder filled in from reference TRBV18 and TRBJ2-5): NAGVMQNPRHLVRRRGQEARLRCSPMKGHSHVYWYRQLPEEGLKFMVYLQKENIIDESGMPKERFSAEFPKEGPSILRIQQVVRGDSAAYFCASSPSSKETQYFGPGTRLLVL.

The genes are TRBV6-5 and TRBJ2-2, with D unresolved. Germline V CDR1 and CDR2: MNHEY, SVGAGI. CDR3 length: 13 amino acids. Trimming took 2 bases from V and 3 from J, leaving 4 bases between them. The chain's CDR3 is CASSYVDTGELFF. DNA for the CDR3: TGTGCCAGCAGTTACGTAGACACCGGGGAGCTGTTTTTT.

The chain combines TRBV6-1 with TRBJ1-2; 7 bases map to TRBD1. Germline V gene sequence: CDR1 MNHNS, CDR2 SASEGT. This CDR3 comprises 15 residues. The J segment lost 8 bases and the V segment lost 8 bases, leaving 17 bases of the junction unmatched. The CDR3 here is CASGEGQLPPMGYTF. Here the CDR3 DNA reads TGTGCCAGCGGAGAGGGACAGCTACCTCCTATGGGCTACACCTTC.

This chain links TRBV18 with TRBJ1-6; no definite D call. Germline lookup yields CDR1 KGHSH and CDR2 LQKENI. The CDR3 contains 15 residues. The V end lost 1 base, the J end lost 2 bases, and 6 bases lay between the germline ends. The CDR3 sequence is CASSPQGTYNSPLHF. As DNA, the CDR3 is TGTGCCAGCTCACCACAGGGAACCTATAATTCACCCCTCCACTTT.

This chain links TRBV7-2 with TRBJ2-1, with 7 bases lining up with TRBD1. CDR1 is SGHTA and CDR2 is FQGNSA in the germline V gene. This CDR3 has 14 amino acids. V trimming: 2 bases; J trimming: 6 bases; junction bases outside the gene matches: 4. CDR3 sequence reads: CASSLMTGTNEQFF. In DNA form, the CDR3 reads TGTGCCAGCAGCTTAATGACAGGGACCAATGAGCAGTTCTTC.

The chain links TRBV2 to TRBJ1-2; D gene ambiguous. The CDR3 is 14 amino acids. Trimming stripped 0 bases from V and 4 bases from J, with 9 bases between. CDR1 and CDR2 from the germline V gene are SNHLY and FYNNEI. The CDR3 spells CASSEAHGTYGYTF. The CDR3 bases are TGTGCCAGCAGTGAAGCCCACGGCACCTATGGCTACACCTTC.

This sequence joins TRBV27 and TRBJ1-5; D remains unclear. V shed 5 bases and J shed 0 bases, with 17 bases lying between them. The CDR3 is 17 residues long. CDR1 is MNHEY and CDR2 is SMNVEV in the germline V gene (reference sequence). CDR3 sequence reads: CASSGIGPKISNQPQHF. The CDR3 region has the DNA TGTGCCAGCAGTGGTATTGGCCCTAAGATTAGCAATCAGCCCCAGCATTTT.

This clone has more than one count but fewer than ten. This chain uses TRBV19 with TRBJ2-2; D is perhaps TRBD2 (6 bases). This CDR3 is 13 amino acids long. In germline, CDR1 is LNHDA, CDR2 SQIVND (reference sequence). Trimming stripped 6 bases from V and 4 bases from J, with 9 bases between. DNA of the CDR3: TGTGCCAGTAGATGGGGGGTCACCGGGGAGCTGTTTTTT. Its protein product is CASRWGVTGELFF.

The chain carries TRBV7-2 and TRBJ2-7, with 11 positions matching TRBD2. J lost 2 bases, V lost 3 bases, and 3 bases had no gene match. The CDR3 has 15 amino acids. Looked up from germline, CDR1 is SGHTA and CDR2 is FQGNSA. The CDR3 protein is CASSFRLAGTYEQYF. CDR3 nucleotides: TGTGCCAGCAGCTTCCGACTAGCGGGGACCTACGAGCAGTACTTC.

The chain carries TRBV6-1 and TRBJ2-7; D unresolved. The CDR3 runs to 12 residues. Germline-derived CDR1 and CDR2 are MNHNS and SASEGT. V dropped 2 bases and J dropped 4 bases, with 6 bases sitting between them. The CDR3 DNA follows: TGTGCCAGCAGTGAATGGGGATACGAGCAGTACGTC. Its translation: CASSEWGYEQYV.

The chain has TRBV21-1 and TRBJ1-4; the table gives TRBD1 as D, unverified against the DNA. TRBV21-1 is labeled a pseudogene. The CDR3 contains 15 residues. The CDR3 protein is CASSPVRLQVEKLFF. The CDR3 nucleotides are TGTGCCAGCAGCCCCGTCCGTTTGCAGGTTGAAAAACTGTTTTTT.

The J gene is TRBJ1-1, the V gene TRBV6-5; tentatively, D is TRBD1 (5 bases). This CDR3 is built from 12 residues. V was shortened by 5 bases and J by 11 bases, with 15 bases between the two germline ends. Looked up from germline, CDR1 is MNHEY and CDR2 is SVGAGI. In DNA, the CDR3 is TGTGCCAGCAGTAAGTCAGGGTTGTATGCTTTCTTT. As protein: CASSKSGLYAFF.

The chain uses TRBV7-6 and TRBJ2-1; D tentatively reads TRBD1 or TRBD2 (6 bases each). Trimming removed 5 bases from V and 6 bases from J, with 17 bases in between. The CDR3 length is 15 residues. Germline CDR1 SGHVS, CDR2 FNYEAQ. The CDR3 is CASSPRGPPGNEQFF. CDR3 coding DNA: TGTGCCAGCAGCCCTCGGGGGCCCCCGGGCAATGAGCAGTTCTTC.